The clone carrying this TCR beta chain was seen only a few times. This record belongs to a study of cytomegalovirus exposure and HLA in healthy donors. The PCR made use of 60 Vbeta and 13 Jbeta primers. The repertoire was sequenced with immunoSEQ multiplex PCR; TCRdb's copy has only in-frame clones and lacks some. The sample consists of some 130,000 clones, approximately 80% of them appearing once. This sequence was found in a man aged 30 to 45 in good health and CMV-seronegative. Sample: PBMCs.

CDR3 bases: TGTGCCAGCAGCTCCAAACGACAGGGGAACACTGAAGCTTTCTTT. Encoded protein: CASSSKRQGNTEAFF. The V and J genes are TRBV4-2 and TRBJ1-1; 7 bases map to TRBD1. V was pared by 5 bases and J by 1 base, with 7 bases of the junction left unmatched. CDR3 length: 15 residues. Per the germline V gene, CDR1 is LGHNA and CDR2 is YNFKEQ.